Sequencing of this T cell receptor (beta chain) was carried out in a study of technical replicates of blood from several donors. CDR3 length equals 15 residues. Trimming shortened V by 3 bases and J by 0 bases, and 8 bases separated the two germline ends. Germline V gene lookup returns CDR1 SEHNR and CDR2 FQNEAQ (reference sequence). This table comes from immunoSEQ multiplex PCR, and its TCRdb copy is limited to in-frame clones, with some not included. The sample shows fewer than 100,000 clones, 75% to 95% of them seen only once. V usage is TRBV7-9 and J usage is TRBJ2-2; D is unclear. The TCR originated in a human donor in good health. What was sequenced was T cells isolated from PBMCs. In DNA, the CDR3 is TGTGCCAGCAGCTTTGCGAATACGAACACCGGGGAGCTGTTTTTT. It is translated as CASSFANTNTGELFF.